This TCR beta chain was recorded in a study of T cell responses to AZD1222 COVID-19 vaccine. Remarks on this clone: Its antigen is as yet unknown.

Profiling relied on immunoSEQ multiplex PCR, and the TCRdb table lists in-frame clones only, not all of them. The sample includes 95,000 to 100,000 clones, more than 75% seen only once; the top ten take 10%. V shed 2 bases, J shed 8 bases, and the junction held 9 bases outside the gene matches. There are 15 residues in the CDR3. Germline assignment: CDR1 MDHEN and CDR2 SYDVKM. Overall study findings and caveats: Researchers report vaccine-associated CD4 TCRs spanning spike, with dominance at 160-218 and 743-854. Regions left unmutated in variants are reportedly the target of nearly half of spike-specific TCRs. Clonal diversity may have been underestimated, and the donors were mostly white British, with more females than males. The number of AZD1222 recipients seropositive at baseline was only five to seven.

This chain links TRBV28 with TRBJ1-2, with 9 bases lining up with TRBD1. This receptor was identified in an adult who received the AZD1222 COVID-19 vaccine. The material was peripheral blood, obtained 28 days after the second AZD1222 dose. CDR3 nucleotides: TGTGCCAGCAGTTTAGCTGGGACAGGGAGCCAAGGCTACACCTTC. The encoded protein is CASSLAGTGSQGYTF.